A single sample is the source of the 27 T cell receptor beta chains below, sequenced in a study of control samples from healthy donors and cancer patients. Clones were sequenced by immunoSEQ multiplex PCR, and TCRdb holds only the in-frame ones, with some missing. The sample lists approximately 40,000 clones; 80% to 90% were seen once. The material sequenced was PBMCs. Receptors originate from a woman in her sixties with lung cancer.

The rearrangement links TRBV19 to TRBJ2-1; D remains unclear. The CDR3 sequence is 11 residues long. The germline CDR1 and CDR2 sequences are LNHDA and SQIVND (reference sequence). V was cut by 5 bases and J by 9 bases, with 8 bases left in between. CDR3 amino acids: CASSRWGEQFF. CDR3 sequence (DNA): TGTGCCAGTAGTCGATGGGGTGAGCAGTTCTTC. The complete variable domain, with remaining parts taken from reference TRBV19 and TRBJ2-1, reads DGGITQSPKYLFRKEGQNVTLSCEQNLNHDAMYWYRQDPGQGLRLIYYSQIVNDFQKGDIAEGYSVSREKKESFPLTVTSAQKNPTAFYLCASSRWGEQFFGPGTRLTVL.

In this sample, this clone turned up a few times. This CDR3 reads CAISESASENNEQFF. The CDR3 DNA is TGTGCCATCAGTGAGTCCGCTAGCGAGAATAATGAGCAGTTCTTC. The chain employs TRBV10-3 and TRBJ2-1, with a possible D match to TRBD2 (6 bases). The germline CDR1 and CDR2 sequences are ENHRY and SYGVKD. The CDR3 totals 15 residues. V gave up 0 bases and J gave up 7 bases, with 13 bases separating them.

This chain links TRBV19 with TRBJ1-4; no clear D gene. This CDR3 region has 16 residues. V lost 5 bases and J 0 bases, leaving 13 bases between the germline ends. Germline assignment: CDR1 LNHDA and CDR2 SQIVND (reference sequence). The CDR3 region is CASSPESRATNEKLFF. Written as DNA, the CDR3 is TGTGCCAGTAGTCCAGAATCCCGGGCAACTAATGAAAAACTGTTTTTT.

This chain links TRBV2 with TRBJ1-4; perhaps TRBD1 as D (5 bases). The CDR3 length is 15 residues. The V and J ends lost 6 bases and 4 bases respectively, with 15 bases between them. CDR1 SNHLY and CDR2 FYNNEI come from the germline V gene. The CDR3 region has the DNA TGTGCCAGCAGGGGGGAGGGTACTTTTAATGAAAAACTGTTTTTT. It encodes CASRGEGTFNEKLFF.

This chain links TRBV6-1 with TRBJ2-2, with 8 bases identical to TRBD2. The CDR3 has 19 residues. Germline values: CDR1 MNHNS, CDR2 SASEGT. Germline trimming cut 2 bases from V and 1 base from J; bases unmatched to any gene: 12. The CDR3 protein is CASSEYLHGLAGNTGELFF. As DNA, the CDR3 is TGTGCCAGCAGTGAATACCTCCACGGTCTAGCGGGGAACACCGGGGAGCTGTTTTTT.

This clone was observed a few times. This rearrangement joins TRBV18 to TRBJ1-1; D is uncertain. Trimming shortened V by 4 bases and J by 1 base, and 10 bases separated the two germline ends. Germline values: CDR1 KGHSH, CDR2 LQKENI. This CDR3 contains 14 residues. For the CDR3, the DNA is TGTGCCAGCTCACTCCGGGTGGGGAACACTGAAGCTTTCTTT. This translates into CASSLRVGNTEAFF.

V and J are TRBV6-2 or TRBV6-3 and TRBJ1-2; no definite D call. V gave up 6 bases and J gave up 4 bases, with 9 bases separating them. Germline lookup yields CDR1 MNHEY and CDR2 SVGEGT. The CDR3 spans 12 residues. The CDR3, as DNA: TGTGCCAGCAGCCCCCAACTCTATGGCTACACCTTC. Protein product: CASSPQLYGYTF.

The rearrangement uses TRBV30 and TRBJ2-7; the D gene is possibly TRBD1 (6 bases). There are 13 residues in the CDR3. Germline assignment: CDR1 GTSNPN and CDR2 SVGIG (reference sequence). The V gene lost 2 bases and the J gene lost 4 bases, with 12 bases spanning the gap. The CDR3 nucleotides read TGTGCCTGGAGTAATAACAGGGAGTACGAGCAGTACTTC. As protein: CAWSNNREYEQYF. Drawing the rest from reference TRBV30 and TRBJ2-7, the complete variable domain is SQTIHQWPATLVQPVGSPLSLECTVEGTSNPNLYWYRQAAGRGLQLLFYSVGIGQISSEVPQNLSASRPQDRQFILSSKKLLLSDSGFYLCAWSNNREYEQYFGPGTRLTVT.

This clone was picked up a small number of times. CDR3 sequence: CASSSSTGNYEQYF. For the CDR3, the DNA is TGTGCCAGCAGCTCCTCTACAGGCAACTACGAGCAGTACTTC. V and J are TRBV5-4 and TRBJ2-7; D perhaps matches TRBD1 (5 bases). Germline V gene lookup returns CDR1 SGHNT and CDR2 YYREEE (reference sequence). Trimming cost V 3 bases and J 3 bases, with 13 bases left between them. This CDR3 has 14 residues.

The V gene is TRBV15, the J gene TRBJ1-1, with D uncertain. CDR1 and CDR2 from the germline V gene are LNHNV and YYDKDF (reference sequence). The CDR3 totals 11 residues. Trimming removed 9 bases from V and 5 bases from J, with 10 bases in between. The CDR3: CATTRGTEAFF. DNA for the CDR3: TGTGCCACTACGCGCGGGACTGAAGCTTTCTTT.

The V call is TRBV7-9, the J call TRBJ1-1; D call uncertain. Germline CDR1 is SEHNR and CDR2 is FQNEAQ (reference sequence). Trimming removed 5 bases from V and 8 bases from J, with 12 bases in between. This CDR3 spans 12 amino acids. The CDR3 region has the DNA TGTGCCAGCAGCCGTAGCTCGGCAGAAGCTTTCTTT. The encoded protein is CASSRSSAEAFF. The complete variable domain, with remaining parts taken from reference TRBV7-9 and TRBJ1-1, reads DTGVSQNPRHKITKRGQNVTFRCDPISEHNRLYWYRQTLGQGPEFLTYFQNEAQLEKSRLLSDRFSAERPKGSFSTLEIQRTEQGDSAMYLCASSRSSAEAFFGQGTRLTVV.

The chain uses TRBV15 and TRBJ1-1, with TRBD1 matching 7 bases. The CDR3 is made up of 15 amino acids. Trimming cost V 0 bases and J 3 bases; bases outside gene matches: 4. Germline lookup yields CDR1 LNHNV and CDR2 YYDKDF (reference sequence). The CDR3 protein is CATSRDNRGDTEAFF. The CDR3 nucleotides are TGTGCCACCAGCAGAGATAACAGGGGAGACACTGAAGCTTTCTTT.

The chain links TRBV25-1 to TRBJ2-2; tentatively, D is TRBD1 or TRBD2 (6 bases each). This CDR3 contains 16 residues. V gave up 2 bases and J gave up 4 bases, with 14 bases separating them. Per the germline V gene, CDR1 is MGHDK and CDR2 is SYGVNS. The CDR3 coding sequence is TGTGCCAGCAGTGAACGAGGGGGAGGTCTCACCGGGGAGCTGTTTTTT. Its translation: CASSERGGGLTGELFF.

The V call is TRBV12-5, the J call TRBJ2-2; D remains unclear. This CDR3 has 13 amino acids. Looked up from germline, CDR1 is LGHNT and CDR2 is FRNRAP. V was trimmed by 6 bases and J by 4 bases, leaving 9 bases between them. CDR3 in amino acids: CASGVGFTGELFF. The CDR3 DNA reads as TGTGCTAGTGGGGTAGGCTTCACCGGGGAGCTGTTTTTT. The entire variable domain, with the rest obtained from reference TRBV12-5 and TRBJ2-2, is as follows: DARVTQTPRHKVTEMGQEVTMRCQPILGHNTVFWYRQTMMQGLELLAYFRNRAPLDDSGMPKDRFSAEMPDATLATLKIQPSEPRDSAVYFCASGVGFTGELFFGEGSRLTVL.

V gene TRBV6-5 combines with J gene TRBJ2-7; TRBD1 agrees at 8 bases. Germline lookup yields CDR1 MNHEY and CDR2 SVGAGI. This CDR3 comprises 14 residues. J lost 2 bases, V lost 6 bases, and 6 bases had no gene match. In nucleotides, the CDR3 is TGTGCCAGCAGCCGGACAGGGTTGACCTACGAGCAGTACTTC. Translation gives CASSRTGLTYEQYF.

The chain is built from TRBV7-2 and TRBJ1-1; D unclear. The CDR3 sequence is 13 residues long. From germline, CDR1 is SGHTA and CDR2 FQGNSA. Trimming cost V 5 bases and J 4 bases, with 11 bases left between them. CDR3 region: CASSSAVGTEAFF. As DNA, the CDR3 is TGTGCCAGCAGCAGTGCGGTGGGCACTGAAGCTTTCTTT.

V is TRBV5-4 and J is TRBJ2-2; D is ambiguous. The ends were cut back, 3 bases at V and 6 bases at J, with 9 bases in the middle. The CDR3 covers 13 residues. Per germline, CDR1 SGHNT and CDR2 YYREEE (reference sequence). The DNA for the CDR3 is TGTGCCAGCAGCTCCGCTGGACCCGGGGAGCTGTTTTTT. Protein sequence: CASSSAGPGELFF.

The rearrangement joins TRBV10-3 to TRBJ2-2; TRBD2 might be the D (5 bases). Germline V CDR1 and CDR2: ENHRY, SYGVKD. V gave up 4 bases and J gave up 4 bases, with 13 bases separating them. This CDR3 is 15 amino acids long. CDR3 region: CAISVEAKGTGELFF. In DNA, the CDR3 is TGTGCCATCAGTGTGGAGGCAAAGGGCACCGGGGAGCTGTTTTTT.

This clone has more than one count but fewer than ten. The chain recombines TRBV20-1 with TRBJ2-1, with D unresolved. The CDR3 contains 10 residues. V was trimmed by 6 bases and J by 9 bases, leaving 9 bases between them. CDR1 is DFQATT and CDR2 is SNEGSKA in the germline V gene (reference sequence). CDR3 nucleotides: TGCAGTGCAATGACGGGTGAGCAGTTCTTC. It encodes CSAMTGEQFF.

V usage is TRBV3-1 (or the pseudogene TRBV3-2) and J usage is TRBJ2-7; TRBD2 aligns across 9 bases. CDR3 length equals 17 residues. V was clipped by 0 bases and J by 7 bases; unmatched bases: 13. Germline assignment: CDR1 LGHDT and CDR2 YNNKEL (reference sequence). The CDR3 DNA follows: TGTGCCAGCAGCCAAGATCGGTCGCTAGCGGGGAGCCGTGAGCAGTACTTC. It translates to CASSQDRSLAGSREQYF.

The CDR3 reads CAISIAGGDEQYF. In DNA form, the CDR3 reads TGTGCCATCAGTATAGCGGGAGGCGACGAGCAGTACTTC. The rearrangement links TRBV10-3 to TRBJ2-7; 10 positions agree with TRBD2. V shed 5 bases, J shed 5 bases, and the junction held 3 bases outside the gene matches. The CDR3 contains 13 residues. Looked up from germline, CDR1 is ENHRY and CDR2 is SYGVKD.

In its sample, this clone was seen a few times. The CDR3 protein is CASSLGAGYSRNEQYF. In DNA form, the CDR3 reads TGTGCCAGCAGTCTAGGCGCAGGTTATAGTAGGAACGAGCAGTACTTC. The chain carries TRBV7-2 and TRBJ2-7; no reliable D call. From germline, CDR1 is SGHTA and CDR2 FQGNSA. This CDR3 has 16 residues. V was clipped by 6 bases and J by 5 bases, with 23 bases between them. The entire variable domain, with the rest obtained from reference TRBV7-2 and TRBJ2-7, is as follows: GAGVSQSPSNKVTEKGKDVELRCDPISGHTALYWYRQSLGQGLEFLIYFQGNSAPDKSGLPSDRFSAERTGGSVSTLTIQRTQQEDSAVYLCASSLGAGYSRNEQYFGPGTRLTVT.

The genes are TRBV6-5 and TRBJ1-4; D call uncertain. The CDR3 spans 13 residues. The V end was cut by 6 bases, the J end by 5 bases, with 10 bases between. CDR1 MNHEY and CDR2 SVGAGI come from the germline V gene. The CDR3 protein is CASRQRENEKLFF. The CDR3 coding sequence is TGTGCCAGCAGACAGAGAGAAAATGAAAAACTGTTTTTT.

The V call is TRBV7-9, the J call TRBJ1-2; D ambiguous. Trimming removed 4 bases from V and 5 bases from J, with 14 bases in between. The CDR3 has 14 residues. In germline, CDR1 is SEHNR, CDR2 FQNEAQ (reference sequence). The chain's CDR3 is CASSSDGAFYGYTF. Written as DNA, the CDR3 is TGTGCCAGCAGCTCGGACGGAGCCTTTTATGGCTACACCTTC.

This clone was picked up a small number of times. The genes are TRBV28 and TRBJ2-6; D remains unclear. The CDR3 runs 14 residues. Germline values: CDR1 MDHEN, CDR2 SYDVKM. V lost 6 bases and J 1 base, leaving 7 bases between the germline ends. The CDR3 region is CASRPRSGANVLTF. The CDR3 coding sequence is TGTGCCAGCAGGCCCCGGTCTGGGGCCAACGTCCTGACTTTC. Drawing the rest from reference TRBV28 and TRBJ2-6, the complete variable domain is DVKVTQSSRYLVKRTGEKVFLECVQDMDHENMFWYRQDPGLGLRLIYFSYDVKMKEKGDIPEGYSVSREKKERFSLILESASTNQTSMYLCASRPRSGANVLTFGAGSRLTVL.

The chain is built from TRBV5-1 and TRBJ1-1, with D tentatively TRBD1 (5 bases). CDR3 length: 14 residues. With 0 bases removed from V and 4 bases from J, the gap between germline ends came to 10 bases. CDR1 is SGHRS and CDR2 is YFSETQ in the germline V gene. CDR3: CASSLDRWGTEAFF. CDR3 DNA: TGCGCCAGCAGCTTGGACAGGTGGGGCACTGAAGCTTTCTTT.

In nucleotides, the CDR3 is TGTGCCAGCAGCTACCCCGGGACAGGGCCCGAAAAACTGTTTTTT. Translation gives CASSYPGTGPEKLFF. This sequence joins TRBV7-9 and TRBJ1-4; TRBD1 agrees at 9 bases. CDR1 is SEHNR and CDR2 is FQNEAQ in the germline V gene (reference sequence). The CDR3 has 15 amino acids. V shed 4 bases and J 8 bases; nucleotides not matched to a gene: 8.